The next 3 T cell receptor beta chains were all read from a single sample in a study of Ad26.COV2.S vaccination and SARS-CoV-2 variants. Assay used: immunoSEQ multiplex PCR; TCRdb lists only in-frame clones, some missing. The data contain some 250,000 clones, around 89% of them seen just once; the ten biggest clones take up around a tenth. Described treatment: some 20 received Ad26.COV2.S at low or high dose, single or two shots; about 5 received placebo; per-sample allocation not given. Repertoires come from day 63 after the first vaccine or placebo injection. The sample here was peripheral blood, taken in a trial of Ad26.COV2.S vaccine versus placebo. Receptor source: a person between 18 and 65 years old who received the Ad26.COV2.S COVID-19 vaccine or a placebo.

This clone has just a few counts. The CDR3 loop is CASSLGGGLNTEAFF. Here the CDR3 DNA reads TGCGCCAGCAGCTTGGGAGGGGGACTGAACACTGAAGCTTTCTTT. This chain uses TRBV5-1 with TRBJ1-1; TRBD1 is a possible D gene (6 bases). The CDR3 loop spans 15 amino acids. V lost 0 bases to trimming and J lost 0 bases, with 9 bases between them. Germline V CDR1 and CDR2: SGHRS, YFSETQ.

V usage is TRBV5-4 and J usage is TRBJ2-7, with D possibly matching TRBD2 (7 bases). CDR3 size: 14 residues. Trimming stripped 4 bases from V and 2 bases from J, with 13 bases between. Germline V gene lookup returns CDR1 SGHNT and CDR2 YYREEE (reference sequence). CDR3 residues: CASSARGLPYEQYF. CDR3 nucleotides: TGTGCCAGCAGCGCGCGGGGGCTTCCCTACGAGCAGTACTTC.

V gene TRBV16 combines with J gene TRBJ1-1; 9 nucleotides match TRBD1. CDR3 length: 16 amino acids. Trimming at V came to 0 bases and at J to 6 bases, leaving 8 bases not matched to a gene. CDR1 and CDR2 from the germline V gene are KGHSY and FQNENV. The CDR3: CASSQSSGTGFSEAFF. CDR3 sequence (DNA): TGTGCCAGCAGCCAATCGTCCGGGACAGGGTTCTCTGAAGCTTTCTTT.